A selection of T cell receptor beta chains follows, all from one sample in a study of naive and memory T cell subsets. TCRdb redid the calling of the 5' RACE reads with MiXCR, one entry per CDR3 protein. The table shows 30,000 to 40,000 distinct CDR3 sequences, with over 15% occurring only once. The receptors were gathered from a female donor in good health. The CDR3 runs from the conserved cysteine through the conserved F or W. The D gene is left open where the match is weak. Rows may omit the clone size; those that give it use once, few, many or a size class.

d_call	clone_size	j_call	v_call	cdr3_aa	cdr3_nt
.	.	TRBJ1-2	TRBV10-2	CASSRDTPYGYTF	TGCGCCAGCAGTCGGGACACCCCCTATGGCTACACCTTC
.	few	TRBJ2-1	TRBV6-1	CASSEGRGLGEQFF	TGTGCCAGCAGTGAGGGACGGGGGTTGGGTGAGCAGTTCTTC
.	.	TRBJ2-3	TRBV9	CASSVEGSTSGTQYF	TGTGCCAGCAGCGTAGAAGGGTCCACGTCGGGTACGCAGTATTTT
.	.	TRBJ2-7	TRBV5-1	CASSSGEGYHEQYF	TGCGCCAGCAGCTCCGGCGAGGGGTACCACGAGCAGTACTTC
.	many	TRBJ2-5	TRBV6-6	CASSYGAETQYF	TGTGCCAGCAGTTACGGGGCAGAGACCCAGTACTTC
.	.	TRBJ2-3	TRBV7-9	CASSPWTAAGSTDTQYF	TGTGCCAGCAGCCCCTGGACGGCTGCGGGTAGCACAGATACGCAGTATTTT
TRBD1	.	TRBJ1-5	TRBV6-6	CASRTGGGNQPQHF	TGTGCCAGCAGGACAGGGGGCGGCAATCAGCCCCAGCATTTT
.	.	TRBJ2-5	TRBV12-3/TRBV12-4	CASSLTATTRGGAQYF	TGTGCCAGCAGTTTAACTGCAACTACCAGGGGTGGGGCCCAGTACTTC
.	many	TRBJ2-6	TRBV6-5	CASSYSKRLISTHVLTF	TGTGCCAGCAGTTACTCGAAAAGGTTAATTTCGACACACGTCCTGACTTTC
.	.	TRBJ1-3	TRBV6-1	CASIWGNTIYF	TGTGCCAGCATATGGGGAAACACCATATATTTT
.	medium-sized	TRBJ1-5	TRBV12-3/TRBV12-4	CASSYQGLNQPQHF	TGTGCCAGCAGTTACCAGGGCCTCAATCAGCCCCAGCATTTT
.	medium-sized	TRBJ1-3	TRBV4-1	CASSQPGAASGNTIYF	TGCGCCAGCAGCCAACCGGGAGCCGCCTCTGGAAACACCATATATTTT
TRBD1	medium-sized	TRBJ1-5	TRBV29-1	CSAAAAQGDQPQHF	TGCAGCGCCGCCGCGGCCCAGGGGGATCAGCCCCAGCATTTT
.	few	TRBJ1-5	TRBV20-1	CSARDRGGLSNQPQHF	TGCAGTGCTAGAGATCGAGGAGGCTTGAGCAATCAGCCCCAGCATTTT
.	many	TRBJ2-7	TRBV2	CASKGYEQYF	TGTGCCAGCAAGGGCTACGAGCAGTACTTC
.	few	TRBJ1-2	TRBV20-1	CSAREYPAQWYGYTF	TGCAGTGCTAGGGAGTACCCCGCCCAGTGGTATGGCTACACCTTC
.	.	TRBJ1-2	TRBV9	CASSVEGRALGYTF	TGTGCCAGCAGCGTAGAAGGCAGAGCCTTAGGCTACACCTTC
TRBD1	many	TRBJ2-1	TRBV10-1	CASSESGQGAYNEQFF	TGCGCCAGCAGTGAGTCGGGACAGGGGGCATACAATGAGCAGTTCTTC
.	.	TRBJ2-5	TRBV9	CASSVGGRLQETQYF	TGTGCCAGCAGCGTAGGGGGCAGGCTACAAGAGACCCAGTACTTC
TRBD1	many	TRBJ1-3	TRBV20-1	CSATFRTGGNTIYF	TGCAGTGCTACCTTTCGGACAGGGGGAAACACCATATATTTT
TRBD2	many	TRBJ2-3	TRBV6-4	CASSDSLAGGRDTQYF	TGTGCCAGCAGTGACTCTTTAGCGGGGGGCCGGGATACGCAGTATTTT
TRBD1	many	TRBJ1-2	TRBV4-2	CASSPTGTNYGYTF	TGTGCCAGCAGCCCGACAGGGACTAACTATGGCTACACCTTC
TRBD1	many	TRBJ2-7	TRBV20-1	CSVMDRSFSLEQYF	TGCAGTGTCATGGACAGGAGCTTCTCTCTCGAGCAGTACTTC
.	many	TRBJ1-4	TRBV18	CASSRSQVNEKLFF	TGTGCCAGCTCACGGTCCCAAGTCAATGAAAAACTGTTTTTT
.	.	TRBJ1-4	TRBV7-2	CASSLATTPASEKLFF	TGTGCCAGCAGCTTAGCTACAACCCCTGCAAGTGAAAAACTGTTTTTT
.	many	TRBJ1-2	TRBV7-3	CASSLTQGNGYTF	TGTGCCAGCAGCTTAACCCAGGGAAACGGCTACACCTTC
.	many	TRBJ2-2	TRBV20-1	CSARTLNTGELFF	TGCAGTGCTAGGACACTGAACACCGGGGAGCTGTTTTTT
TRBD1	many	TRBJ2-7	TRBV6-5	CASSYSNSGQGAYEQYF	TGTGCCAGCAGTTACTCGAATTCGGGGCAGGGGGCTTACGAGCAGTACTTC
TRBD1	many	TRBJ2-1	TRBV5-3	CARSSGQAIKNNEQFF	TGTGCCAGAAGCTCCGGACAGGCCATAAAGAACAATGAGCAGTTCTTC
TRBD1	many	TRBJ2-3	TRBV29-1	CSETGSGDTQYF	TGCAGCGAGACAGGGTCCGGAGATACGCAGTATTTT
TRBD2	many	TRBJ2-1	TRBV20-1	CSARDRGTSSREQFF	TGCAGTGCTAGAGATCGGGGGACTAGCTCCCGGGAGCAGTTCTTC
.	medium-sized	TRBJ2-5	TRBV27	CASSHSGTWGETQYF	TGTGCCAGCAGTCACTCCGGGACCTGGGGAGAGACCCAGTACTTC
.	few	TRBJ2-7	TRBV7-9	CASSHPGRHEQYF	TGTGCCAGCAGTCATCCAGGGAGGCACGAGCAGTACTTC
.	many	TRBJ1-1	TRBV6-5	CASTYNPVGEAFF	TGTGCCAGCACCTACAATCCGGTGGGGGAAGCTTTCTTT
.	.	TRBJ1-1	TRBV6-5	CDSSYVEHTEAFF	TGTGACAGCAGTTACGTCGAGCACACTGAAGCTTTCTTT
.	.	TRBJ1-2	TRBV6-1	CASMRGSNYGDTF	TGTGCCAGCATGCGGGGGTCTAACTATGGCGACACCTTC
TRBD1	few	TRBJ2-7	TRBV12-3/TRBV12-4	CASTFRDRDYEQYF	TGTGCCAGCACTTTTCGGGACAGGGATTACGAGCAGTACTTC
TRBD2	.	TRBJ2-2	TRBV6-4	CASSELAGDNTGELFF	TGTGCCAGCAGTGAACTAGCGGGGGATAACACCGGGGAGCTGTTTTTT
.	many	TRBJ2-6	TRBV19	CASRPARSGANVLTF	TGTGCCAGTAGACCTGCTCGCTCTGGGGCCAACGTCCTGACTTTC
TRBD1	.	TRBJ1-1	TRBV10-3	CAIRGQGGPQTEAFF	TGTGCCATCAGGGGACAGGGGGGCCCTCAGACTGAAGCTTTCTTT
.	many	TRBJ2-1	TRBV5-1	CASSPRPGGYNEQFF	TGCGCCAGCAGCCCTCGACCGGGTGGCTACAATGAGCAGTTCTTC
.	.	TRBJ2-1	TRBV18	CASSPPRQGPYNEQFF	TGTGCCAGCTCACCACCGAGGCAGGGACCGTACAATGAGCAGTTCTTC
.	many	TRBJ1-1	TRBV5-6	CASSSATRVRRTEAFF	TGTGCCAGCAGCTCCGCCACCCGGGTCAGGCGCACTGAAGCTTTCTTT
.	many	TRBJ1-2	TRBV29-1	CSVGGGVGSNYGYTF	TGCAGCGTTGGGGGTGGCGTCGGATCTAACTATGGCTACACCTTC
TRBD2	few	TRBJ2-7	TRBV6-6	CASATSGGAYEQYF	TGTGCCAGCGCAACTAGCGGGGGGGCCTACGAGCAGTACTTC
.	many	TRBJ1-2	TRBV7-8	CASSSPSTPSSGYTF	TGTGCCAGCAGCTCCCCCTCGACACCCAGTAGTGGCTACACCTTC
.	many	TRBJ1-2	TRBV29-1	CSVYGIVTLTSYGYTF	TGCAGCGTTTATGGCATTGTAACCCTTACTTCTTATGGCTACACCTTC
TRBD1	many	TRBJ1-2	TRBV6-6	CASSWETGANYGYTF	TGTGCCAGCAGTTGGGAGACAGGGGCGAACTATGGCTACACCTTC
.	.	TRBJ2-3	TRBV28	CASSLGANTDTQYF	TGTGCCAGCAGTCTCGGGGCGAACACAGATACGCAGTATTTT
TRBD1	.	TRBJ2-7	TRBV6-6	CASSPDRVFSNEQYF	TGTGCCAGCAGCCCTGACAGGGTGTTCTCCAACGAGCAGTACTTC
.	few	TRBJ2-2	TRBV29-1	CSVELGRGRTGELFF	TGCAGCGTTGAACTTGGCAGGGGACGTACCGGGGAGCTGTTTTTT
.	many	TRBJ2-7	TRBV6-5	CASSSARRGDVEQYF	TGTGCCAGCAGTTCCGCACGAAGGGGGGATGTGGAGCAGTACTTC
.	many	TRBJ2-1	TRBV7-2	CASSFRATYNEQFF	TGTGCCAGCAGCTTCCGGGCCACGTACAATGAGCAGTTCTTC
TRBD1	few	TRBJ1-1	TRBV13	CASSRQGDPTEAFF	TGTGCCAGCAGCCGACAGGGGGACCCTACTGAAGCTTTCTTT
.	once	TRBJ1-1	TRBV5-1	CASSLGGPSWDTEAFF	TGCGCCAGCAGCTTGGGTGGACCCTCCTGGGACACTGAAGCTTTCTTT
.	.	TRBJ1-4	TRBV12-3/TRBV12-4	CASSPGLGRDEKLFF	TGTGCCAGCAGTCCAGGGCTGGGAAGGGATGAAAAACTGTTTTTT
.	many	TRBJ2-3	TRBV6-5	CASSRRDTQYF	TGTGCCAGCAGTCGGCGTGATACGCAGTATTTT
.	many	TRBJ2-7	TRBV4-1	CASSQDRPNEQYF	TGCGCCAGCAGCCAAGATCGGCCTAACGAGCAGTACTTC